Reported below is one TCR beta chain. The antigen remains undetermined. Per the germline V gene, CDR1 is MNHEY and CDR2 is SMNVEV (reference sequence). CDR3 length equals 16 residues. These data belong to a study of T cells expressing NK-cell markers. Across the study: Sorted CD3+CD56+NKG2C+, CD3+CD56+NKG2C- and CD3+CD56-NKG2C+ T cells provided the TCR beta repertoires.

Study results and limitations: Over 5 donors carried dominant NKG2C+ clonotypes that made up 1.0-7.0% of their CD8+ T cells. Whether the expanded NKG2C+ T cell clones recognized HCMV remained unclear. In four donors, dominant clonotypes made up about 28.3-60.1% of CD3+CD56-NKG2C+ cells.

TCRdb re-called the 5' RACE reads and gives one entry per CDR3 protein, without DNA. The repertoire table contains under 200,000 distinct CDR3 sequences. This receptor was taken from a woman between 18 and 70 years old in good health. J is TRBJ2-5 and V is TRBV27; TCRdb's D call of TRBD1 is untestable without DNA. The specimen was blood T cells: a sorted CD56 or NKG2C T cell subset, CD4+ or CD8+ T cells, or bulk PBMC T cells (not recorded which). The CDR3: CASSLSSQGGGETQYF.